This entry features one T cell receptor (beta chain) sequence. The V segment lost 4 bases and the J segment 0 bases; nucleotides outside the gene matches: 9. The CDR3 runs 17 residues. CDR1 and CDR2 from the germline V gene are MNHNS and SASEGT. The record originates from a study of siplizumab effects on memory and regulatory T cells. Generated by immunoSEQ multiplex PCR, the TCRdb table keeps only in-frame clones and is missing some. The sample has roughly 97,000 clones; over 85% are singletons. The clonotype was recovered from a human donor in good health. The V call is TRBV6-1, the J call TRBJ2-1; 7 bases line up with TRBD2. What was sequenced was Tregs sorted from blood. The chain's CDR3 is CASSVGGGPGSYNEQFF. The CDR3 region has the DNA TGTGCCAGCAGTGTGGGGGGAGGGCCAGGCTCCTACAATGAGCAGTTCTTC.